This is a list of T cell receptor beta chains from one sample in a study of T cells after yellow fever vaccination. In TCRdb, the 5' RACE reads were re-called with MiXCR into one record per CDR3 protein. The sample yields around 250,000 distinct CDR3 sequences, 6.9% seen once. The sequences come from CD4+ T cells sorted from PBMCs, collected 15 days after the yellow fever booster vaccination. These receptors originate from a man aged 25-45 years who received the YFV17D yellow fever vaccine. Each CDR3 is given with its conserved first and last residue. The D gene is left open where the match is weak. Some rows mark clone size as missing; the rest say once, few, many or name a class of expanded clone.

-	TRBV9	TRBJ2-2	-	CASSVGGAGTGELFF	TGTGCCAGCAGCGTAGGTGGCGCCGGGACCGGGGAGCTGTTTTTT
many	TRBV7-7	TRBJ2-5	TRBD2	CASSLGRLAGGETQYF	TGTGCTAGCAGCTTAGGGAGGCTAGCGGGAGGAGAGACCCAGTACTTC
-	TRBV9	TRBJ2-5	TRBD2	CASSYTSGVGETQYF	TGTGCCAGCAGCTATACTAGCGGGGTGGGAGAGACCCAGTACTTC
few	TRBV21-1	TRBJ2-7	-	CASSKRSRADRGYEQYF	TGTGCCAGCAGCAAAAGGTCACGGGCCGACAGGGGCTACGAGCAGTACTTC
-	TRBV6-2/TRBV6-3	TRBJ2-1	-	CASRYRASLVANEQFF	TGTGCCAGCAGGTATCGCGCTAGTTTGGTCGCCAATGAGCAGTTCTTC
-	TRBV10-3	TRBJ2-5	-	CAISGAAQETQYF	TGTGCCATCAGTGGGGCAGCCCAAGAGACCCAGTACTTC
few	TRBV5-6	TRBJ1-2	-	CASSLGRGKDYGYTF	TGTGCCAGCAGCTTGGGACGGGGGAAAGACTATGGCTACACCTTC
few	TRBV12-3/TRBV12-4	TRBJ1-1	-	CASSPRVGTEAFF	TGTGCCAGCAGCCCCCGCGTGGGAACTGAAGCTTTCTTT
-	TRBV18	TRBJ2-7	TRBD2	CASSSRGSGSSYEQYF	TGTGCCAGCTCATCGCGGGGTAGCGGGAGCTCCTACGAGCAGTACTTC
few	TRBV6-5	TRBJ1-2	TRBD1	CASSPRQGAGYGYTF	TGTGCCAGCAGTCCCCGACAGGGGGCAGGGTATGGCTACACCTTC
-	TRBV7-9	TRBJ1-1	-	CASSLSDYEAFF	TGTGCCAGCAGCTTATCTGATTATGAAGCTTTCTTT
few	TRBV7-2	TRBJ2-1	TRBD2	CASSYARAQRGGKAGETYNEQFF	TGTGCCAGCAGCTATGCTCGTGCCCAAAGGGGGGGGAAAGCGGGAGAGACCTACAATGAGCAGTTCTTC
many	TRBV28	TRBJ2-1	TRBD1	CASSSGQGYNEQFF	TGTGCCAGCAGTTCGGGACAGGGTTACAATGAGCAGTTCTTC
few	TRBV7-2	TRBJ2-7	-	CASSRGPRTPYEQYF	TGTGCCAGCAGCCGAGGACCCCGGACCCCCTACGAGCAGTACTTC
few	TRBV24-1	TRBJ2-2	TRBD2	CATSDRTGTSGRAIGELFF	TGTGCCACCAGTGACCGCACCGGGACTAGCGGGAGGGCCATCGGGGAGCTGTTTTTT
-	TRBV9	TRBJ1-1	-	CASSPRVGGNTEAFF	TGTGCCAGCAGCCCTCGGGTCGGAGGGAACACTGAAGCTTTCTTT
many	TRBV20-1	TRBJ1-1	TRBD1	CSAGGQGRFTEAFF	TGCAGTGCTGGCGGACAGGGTCGGTTCACTGAAGCTTTCTTT
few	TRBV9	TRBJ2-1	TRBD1	CASSVVSGTGSQFF	TGTGCCAGCAGCGTAGTCTCCGGGACAGGTAGCCAGTTCTTC
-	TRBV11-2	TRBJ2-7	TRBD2	CASSAAGTSGIRRGGEQYF	TGTGCCAGCAGCGCGGCAGGGACTAGCGGGATAAGAAGGGGCGGCGAGCAGTACTTC
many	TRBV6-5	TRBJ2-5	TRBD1	CASSSLGGAETQYF	TGTGCCAGCAGTTCATTAGGGGGCGCGGAGACCCAGTACTTC
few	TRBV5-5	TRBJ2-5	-	CASRSSWRPSETQYF	TGTGCCAGCAGATCCTCTTGGCGGCCATCCGAGACCCAGTACTTC
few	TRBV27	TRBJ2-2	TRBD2	CASKSGTSIAGELFF	TGTGCCAGCAAATCCGGGACTAGCATCGCCGGGGAGCTGTTTTTT
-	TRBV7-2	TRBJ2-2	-	CASSSAWTTGELFF	TGTGCCAGCAGCTCAGCTTGGACGACCGGGGAGCTGTTTTTT
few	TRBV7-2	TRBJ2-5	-	CASSLARTAKSETQYF	TGTGCCAGCAGCTTAGCCCGGACAGCCAAATCAGAGACCCAGTACTTC
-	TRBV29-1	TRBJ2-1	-	CSGDDYNEQFF	TGCAGCGGTGATGACTACAATGAGCAGTTCTTC
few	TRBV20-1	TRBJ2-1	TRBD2	CSARDWASGRVRPNEQFF	TGCAGTGCTAGAGATTGGGCTAGCGGGAGAGTGCGTCCCAATGAGCAGTTCTTC
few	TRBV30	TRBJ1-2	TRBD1	CAWTRTGLDGYTF	TGTGCCTGGACCAGGACAGGCTTGGATGGCTACACCTTC
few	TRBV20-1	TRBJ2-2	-	CSATENTGELFF	TGCAGTGCTACCGAAAACACCGGGGAGCTGTTTTTT